Listed here are 30 T cell receptor beta chains from one sample, sequenced in a study of vaccination and CD4 T cells after COVID-19. Described treatment: roughly 10-day PBMC culture with coronavirus spike peptide pools or control peptides (ViraFEST assay). Samples of CD4+ T cells were obtained from the unexposed donor before the COVID-19 pandemic (2011-2018). The Oncomine TCR Beta short-read assay was what sequenced the DNA obtained from cultured CD4+ T cells. TCRdb re-analysed the PCR reads in MiXCR, keeping a single row per CDR3 protein. Of 4,500 to 6,500 distinct CDR3 sequences in the sample, roughly a third were seen once. For these TCRs, the target antigens are not known. Sequencing was carried out using CD4+ T cells from blood, cultured in vitro. Receptors originate from a human donor in good health.

This clonotype was counted a few times. The CDR3 DNA is TGTGCCAGGCCGAGGACAGGGTATGTTGGCTACACCTTC. This translates into CARPRTGYVGYTF. J is TRBJ1-2 and V is TRBV19; 8 bases are a match to TRBD1. This CDR3 spans 13 amino acids. Germline V gene sequence: CDR1 LNHDA, CDR2 SQIVND (reference sequence). With 9 bases clipped from V and 7 bases from J, the junction kept 10 bases outside the gene matches.

The sample holds a few counts of this clonotype. The V and J genes are TRBV10-3 and TRBJ1-1; D is unclear. CDR1 and CDR2 (germline): ENHRY, SYGVKD. There are 11 residues in the CDR3. V was shortened by 8 bases and J by 1 base, with 5 bases between the two germline ends. The CDR3 DNA sequence: TGTGCCATCGCGACGAACACTGAAGCTTTCTTT. It translates to CAIATNTEAFF.

CDR3 amino acids: CASSPQEGAEYGYTF. CDR3 sequence (DNA): TGCGCCAGCAGCCCGCAGGAGGGGGCCGAGTATGGCTACACCTTC. This chain connects TRBV4-1 to TRBJ1-2; 7 bases are shared with TRBD1. The CDR3 sequence is 15 residues long. Germline-derived CDR1 and CDR2 are MGHRA and YSYEKL. V lost 4 bases, J lost 5 bases, and 10 bases stayed unmatched.

The chain carries TRBV7-2 and TRBJ1-1; D may be TRBD1 (6 bases). The CDR3 contains 15 residues. Trimming cost V 0 bases and J 6 bases, with 14 bases left between them. The germline CDR1 and CDR2 sequences are SGHTA and FQGNSA. As DNA, the CDR3 is TGTGCCAGCAGCTTAGCCACAGGGCCCAGCGCTGAAGCTTTCTTT. Its translation is CASSLATGPSAEAFF.

The rearrangement links TRBV5-1 to TRBJ2-7; TRBD1 is a possible D gene (5 bases). The CDR3 contains 13 residues. CDR1 is SGHRS and CDR2 is YFSETQ in the germline V gene. Trimming left V 3 bases short and J 7 bases short, with 14 bases between. In DNA form, the CDR3 reads TGCGCCAGCAGCTCATTACAGGATATGGAGCAGTACTTC. Translating gives CASSSLQDMEQYF.

This clonotype was counted only a few times. The chain employs TRBV6-5 and TRBJ2-5, with D possibly TRBD1 on 6 matching bases. The CDR3 covers 15 residues. V shed 0 bases and J shed 4 bases, with 12 bases lying between them. The germline V gene encodes CDR1 MNHEY and CDR2 SVGAGI. CDR3: CASSYSWTAVETQYF. In DNA, the CDR3 is TGTGCCAGCAGTTACTCGTGGACAGCTGTAGAGACCCAGTACTTC.

The chain joins TRBV20-1 to TRBJ2-1, with 9 bases matching TRBD2. Unmatched junction bases numbered 12, after V lost 2 bases and J lost 10 bases. The germline V gene has CDR1 DFQATT and CDR2 SNEGSKA (reference sequence). The CDR3 runs 15 residues. CDR3 in DNA: TGCAGTGCTAGAAATAGCGGGGGTCTGGATATCGAGCAGTTCTTC. Residues: CSARNSGGLDIEQFF.

This clonotype has a handful of counts. This chain uses TRBV20-1 with TRBJ2-1; 7 bases are a match to TRBD1. The CDR3 loop spans 14 amino acids. V shed 4 bases, J shed 9 bases, and the junction held 12 bases outside the gene matches. The germline V gene encodes CDR1 DFQATT and CDR2 SNEGSKA (reference sequence). The CDR3 coding sequence is TGCAGTGCTAAACAGGGGATCCTTAGGGGTGAGCAGTTCTTC. This codes for CSAKQGILRGEQFF.

This clonotype was picked up a small number of times. V is TRBV15 and J is TRBJ1-1; weak D call: TRBD1 (6 bases). Germline CDR1 and CDR2: LNHNV and YYDKDF (reference sequence). The CDR3 contains 15 residues. V shed 3 bases and J shed 3 bases, with 14 bases lying between them. Written as DNA, the CDR3 is TGTGCCACCAGCAGGGCGGGACACCCGGACACTGAAGCTTTCTTT. Translated, it gives CATSRAGHPDTEAFF.

This clonotype was counted only a few times. The V gene is TRBV27, the J gene TRBJ1-6; TRBD1 matches at 10 bases. The ends lost 8 bases at V and 7 bases at J; junction bases unmatched: 17. This CDR3 comprises 18 residues. From germline, CDR1 is MNHEY and CDR2 SMNVEV (reference sequence). CDR3 loop: CASGPRGGQGLGNSPLHF. Written as DNA, the CDR3 is TGTGCCAGCGGCCCTCGGGGGGGACAGGGGCTGGGGAATTCACCCCTCCACTTT.

This clonotype was observed a few times. The chain couples TRBV6-2 or TRBV6-3 to TRBJ2-5; D is ambiguous. This CDR3 comprises 14 residues. Trimming took 0 bases from V and 1 from J, leaving 6 bases between them. Germline CDR1 and CDR2: MNHEY and SVGEGT. The CDR3 DNA follows: TGTGCCAGCAGTTACTCGGGTAGCCAAGAGACCCAGTACTTC. Its protein is CASSYSGSQETQYF.

This clonotype was recorded a few times. The chain has TRBV7-3 and TRBJ1-1, with D uncertain. Germline CDR1 reads SGHTA; CDR2 reads FQGTGA. V was trimmed by 8 bases and J by 2 bases, leaving 12 bases between them. This CDR3 contains 13 residues. The CDR3 is CASAYSRNTEAFF. The CDR3, as DNA: TGTGCCAGCGCGTATAGCAGAAACACTGAAGCTTTCTTT.

This clonotype is categorized as large. The V and J genes are TRBV20-1 and TRBJ1-6; D gene unclear. Trimming cost V 1 base and J 6 bases, with 13 bases left between them. CDR3 length: 15 amino acids. Germline V gene lookup returns CDR1 DFQATT and CDR2 SNEGSKA (reference sequence). CDR3 sequence: CSARARRLTNSPLHF. CDR3 coding DNA: TGCAGTGCTAGAGCGCGGAGACTCACTAATTCACCCCTCCACTTT.

Sample share makes this clonotype large (0.1 to 1%). This chain uses TRBV7-2 with TRBJ1-1; D not resolved. Germline values: CDR1 SGHTA, CDR2 FQGNSA. Deletions cut 5 bases from V and 0 bases from J, with 7 bases between. The CDR3 extends over 13 amino acids. The CDR3 region has the DNA TGTGCCAGCAGCCCCTACCTGAACACTGAAGCTTTCTTT. Translating gives CASSPYLNTEAFF.

For this clonotype: At one boundary the junction diverges from the germline segment, which might be a read error. The rearrangement links TRBV6-5 to TRBJ1-6; D is undetermined. The germline CDR1 and CDR2 sequences are MNHEY and SVGAGI. There are 14 residues in the CDR3. CDR3 amino acids: CAGSYDTLNSPLHF. The CDR3 region has the DNA TGTGCCGGCAGTTACGACACCCTTAATTCACCCCTCCACTTT.

In its sample, this clonotype was seen a few times. The chain recombines TRBV19 with TRBJ2-1, with 8 bases aligning to TRBD2. V shed 9 bases, J shed 7 bases, and the junction held 11 bases outside the gene matches. The CDR3 spans 14 residues. Germline V gene sequence: CDR1 LNHDA, CDR2 SQIVND (reference sequence). The CDR3: CASAGTSLGNEQFF. The CDR3 nucleotides are TGTGCCAGCGCCGGGACTAGTTTGGGTAATGAGCAGTTCTTC.

This chain connects TRBV6-4 to TRBJ2-3; D is uncertain. Trimming stripped 3 bases from V and 6 bases from J, with 10 bases between. The CDR3 totals 13 residues. CDR1 is MRHNA and CDR2 is SNTAGT in the germline V gene. In DNA form, the CDR3 reads TGTGCCAGCAGTGAGGGTGAAACGGATACGCAGTATTTT. Translating it yields CASSEGETDTQYF.

In its sample, this clonotype was seen a few times. The V call is TRBV30, the J call TRBJ1-1, with 7 nucleotides matching TRBD1. Germline CDR1 is GTSNPN and CDR2 is SVGIG (reference sequence). The CDR3 runs 13 residues. J was trimmed by 5 bases and V by 2 bases; bases with no gene match: 5. The CDR3: CAWSFDRVTEAFF. The CDR3 nucleotides are TGTGCCTGGAGTTTCGACAGGGTAACTGAAGCTTTCTTT.

The chain combines TRBV19 with TRBJ2-7; 7 bases are a match to TRBD2. The CDR3 covers 16 residues. J was trimmed by 2 bases and V by 5 bases; bases with no gene match: 12. CDR1 is LNHDA and CDR2 is SQIVND in the germline V gene (reference sequence). CDR3 sequence reads: CASSGRGERGAYEQYF. The CDR3 coding sequence is TGTGCCAGTAGTGGCCGTGGCGAGCGGGGAGCCTACGAGCAGTACTTC.

By share of the sample, this clonotype is medium-sized (0.01 to 0.1%). This rearrangement joins TRBV15 to TRBJ1-5, with unresolved D. The CDR3 extends over 15 amino acids. Germline V gives CDR1 LNHNV, CDR2 YYDKDF (reference sequence). The ends were cut back, 0 bases at V and 3 bases at J, with 9 bases in the middle. The CDR3 sequence is CATSRDKGYNQPQHF. The CDR3 bases are TGTGCCACCAGCAGAGATAAGGGATACAATCAGCCCCAGCATTTT.

The rearrangement uses TRBV20-1 and TRBJ2-2, with D hard to call. The CDR3 consists of 12 residues. Germline V gives CDR1 DFQATT, CDR2 SNEGSKA (reference sequence). Trimming removed 6 bases from V and 6 bases from J, with 11 bases in between. The CDR3 DNA is TGCAGTGCCCTCTCCCCGGCCGGGGAGCTGTTTTTT. This gives the protein CSALSPAGELFF.

The chain recombines TRBV7-3 with TRBJ2-1; the match to TRBD1 covers 8 bases. The CDR3 totals 15 residues. The V and J ends lost 0 bases and 9 bases, in that order; junction bases with no gene match: 7. Germline-derived CDR1 and CDR2 are SGHTA and FQGTGA. The CDR3 nucleotides read TGTGCCAGCAGCTTAACCAGACAGGGGTTGGGTGAGCAGTTCTTC. Translation: CASSLTRQGLGEQFF.

The chain is built from TRBV6-4 and TRBJ2-1; 7 bases line up with TRBD1. CDR1 and CDR2 (germline): MRHNA, SNTAGT. After removal of 4 bases from V and 6 bases from J, the junction contained 9 bases not matched to a gene. The CDR3 sequence is 15 residues long. The CDR3 DNA sequence: TGTGCCAGCAGTGCAGATCCTGACAGGGCCAATGAGCAGTTCTTC. It encodes CASSADPDRANEQFF.

This clonotype was recorded a few times. The chain joins TRBV6-1 to TRBJ1-6, with D unclear. Germline CDR1 is MNHNS and CDR2 is SASEGT. The germline V and J ends were trimmed by 5 bases and 10 bases, with 18 bases remaining between them. This CDR3 has 15 residues. The CDR3 is CASSLGLQEASPLHF. The CDR3 nucleotides are TGTGCCAGCAGTCTCGGGCTACAAGAGGCCTCACCCCTCCACTTT.

The gene calls are TRBV29-1 and TRBJ2-4; D not certain. V lost 4 bases, J lost 0 bases, and 4 bases lay in between. Germline lookup yields CDR1 SQVTM and CDR2 ANQGSEA. The CDR3 covers 12 residues. Here the CDR3 reads CSVALAKNIQYF. Here the CDR3 DNA reads TGCAGCGTTGCGCTAGCCAAAAACATTCAGTACTTC.

This clonotype has only a few counts. The chain couples TRBV6-1 to TRBJ1-3; D uncertain. V was trimmed by 1 base and J by 4 bases, leaving 11 bases between them. The CDR3 sequence is 15 residues long. From germline, CDR1 is MNHNS and CDR2 SASEGT. As DNA, the CDR3 is TGTGCCAGCAGTGAAGTGGTGGGTATAGGAAACACCATATATTTT. This gives the protein CASSEVVGIGNTIYF.

In its sample, this clonotype is medium-sized. The chain couples TRBV20-1 to TRBJ1-1, with D maybe TRBD1 (5 bases). The CDR3 totals 12 residues. Germline V CDR1 and CDR2: DFQATT, SNEGSKA (reference sequence). The V end was cut by 3 bases, the J end by 3 bases, with 8 bases between. Here the CDR3 reads CSASYRYTEAFF. Written as DNA, the CDR3 is TGCAGTGCTAGCTACAGGTACACTGAAGCTTTCTTT.

CDR3 sequence reads: CSATGGGGEKLFF. The DNA for the CDR3 is TGCAGTGCTACAGGGGGCGGCGGGGAAAAACTGTTTTTT. The gene calls are TRBV20-1 and TRBJ1-4; 8 bases line up with TRBD1. The CDR3 has 13 amino acids. Germline-derived CDR1 and CDR2 are DFQATT and SNEGSKA (reference sequence). The V gene end was trimmed by 4 bases and the J gene end by 8 bases; junction bases not matched to a gene: 6.

This clonotype was recorded a few times. The genes are TRBV2 and TRBJ2-5; 8 bases align to TRBD1. The V gene's germline CDR1 is SNHLY and CDR2 FYNNEI. With V trimmed by 6 bases and J by 2 bases, 2 bases remained unmatched. This CDR3 is built from 13 residues. The CDR3 protein is CASRRTGQETQYF. DNA for the CDR3: TGTGCCAGCAGGCGGACAGGGCAAGAGACCCAGTACTTC. The variable domain in full, with the rest retrieved from reference TRBV2 and TRBJ2-5, is EPEVTQTPSHQVTQMGQEVILRCVPISNHLYFYWYRQILGQKVEFLVSFYNNEISEKSEIFDDQFSVERPDGSNFTLKIRSTKLEDSAMYFCASRRTGQETQYFGPGTRLLVL.

Regarding this clonotype: One end of the junction is discordant with germline, which a read error may explain. The rearrangement links TRBV6-1 to TRBJ1-6; 8 nucleotides agree with TRBD1. The CDR3 extends over 18 amino acids. Germline V gene sequence: CDR1 MNHNS, CDR2 SASEGT. The CDR3 region has the DNA TGTGCCAGCAGATCCTGGCCCAGGGGGCTGGGTGATAATTCATCCCTCCACTTT. Translated, it gives CASRSWPRGLGDNSSLHF.